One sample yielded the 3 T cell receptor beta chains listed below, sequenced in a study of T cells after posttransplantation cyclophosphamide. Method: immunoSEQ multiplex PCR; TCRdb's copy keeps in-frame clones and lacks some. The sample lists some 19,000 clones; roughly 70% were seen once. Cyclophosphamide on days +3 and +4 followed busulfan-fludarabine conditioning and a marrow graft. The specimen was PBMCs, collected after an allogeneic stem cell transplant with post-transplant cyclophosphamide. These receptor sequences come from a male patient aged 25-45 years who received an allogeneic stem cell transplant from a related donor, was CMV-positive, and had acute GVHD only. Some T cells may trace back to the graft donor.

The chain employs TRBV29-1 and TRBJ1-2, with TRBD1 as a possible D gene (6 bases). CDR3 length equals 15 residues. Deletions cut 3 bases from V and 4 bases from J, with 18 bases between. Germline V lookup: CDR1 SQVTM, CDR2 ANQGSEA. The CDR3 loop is CSVEDPDRSRYGYTF. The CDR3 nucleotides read TGCAGCGTTGAGGACCCTGACAGGTCCCGCTATGGCTACACCTTC. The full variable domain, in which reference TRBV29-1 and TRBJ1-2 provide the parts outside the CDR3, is SAVISQKPSRDICQRGTSLTIQCQVDSQVTMMFWYRQQPGQSLTLIATANQGSEATYESGFVIDKFPISRPNLTFSTLTVSNMSPEDSSIYLCSVEDPDRSRYGYTFGSGTRLTVV.

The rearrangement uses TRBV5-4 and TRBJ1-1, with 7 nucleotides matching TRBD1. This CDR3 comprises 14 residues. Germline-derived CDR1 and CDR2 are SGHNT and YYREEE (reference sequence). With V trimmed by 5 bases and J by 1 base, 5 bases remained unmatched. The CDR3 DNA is TGTGCCAGCAGGCGTCAGGGGGAGAACACTGAAGCTTTCTTT. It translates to CASRRQGENTEAFF. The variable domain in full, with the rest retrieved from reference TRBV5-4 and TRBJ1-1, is ETGVTQSPTHLIKTRGQQVTLRCSSQSGHNTVSWYQQALGQGPQFIFQYYREEENGRGNFPPRFSGLQFPNYSSELNVNALELDDSALYLCASRRQGENTEAFFGQGTRLTVV.

Here the CDR3 reads CASSTVGEGGREQYF. The CDR3 bases are TGTGCCAGCAGCACCGTAGGGGAGGGCGGGCGCGAGCAGTACTTC. The genes are TRBV6-5 and TRBJ2-7; 7 positions match TRBD2. Germline V gene lookup returns CDR1 MNHEY and CDR2 SVGAGI. J gave up 6 bases and V 6 bases, and 14 bases lay outside the gene matches. This CDR3 has 15 residues.